These T cell receptor beta chains were read from a single sample in a study of control samples from healthy donors and cancer patients. Only in-frame clones appear in the TCRdb table, and some are missing; sequencing was by immunoSEQ multiplex PCR. Of approximately 120,000 clones detected, about 89% appear once; the ten largest clones hold around 17%. The sequenced material came from blood. These receptors were taken from a woman aged 50 to 60 in good health. CDR3s include the opening cysteine and the closing phenylalanine or tryptophan. Fields, in order: V gene, clone size, D gene, J gene, CDR3 length, CDR3 DNA, CDR3 protein. D genes are given only for firm matches. The listing skips clone size in some rows; elsewhere it reads once, few, many or a size class.

TRBV11-1	.	TRBD2	TRBJ2-1	14	TGTGCCAGCACCGGACTAGCGGGGGGGAATGAGCAGTTCTTC	CASTGLAGGNEQFF
TRBV4-1	.	TRBD2	TRBJ2-3	17	TGCGCCAGCAGCCAGACTAGCGGGGGGGCTAGCACAGATACGCAGTATTTT	CASSQTSGGASTDTQYF
TRBV25-1	.	.	TRBJ2-3	14	TGTGCCAGCAGTGAATCTTGGAGTACAGATACGCAGTATTTT	CASSESWSTDTQYF
TRBV27	.	TRBD1	TRBJ1-2	17	TGTGCCAGCAGTCCTACCGGGACAGTTACATTAAACTATGGCTACACCTTC	CASSPTGTVTLNYGYTF
TRBV20-1	.	.	TRBJ1-1	10	TGCAGTGCTAGCAACAGGGAAGCTTTCTTT	CSASNREAFF
TRBV19	.	TRBD1	TRBJ1-4	16	TGTGCCAGTAGTACAGCCCAGGGGGCAGCTAATGAAAAACTGTTTTTT	CASSTAQGAANEKLFF
TRBV6-2/TRBV6-3	.	.	TRBJ1-6	14	TGTGCCAGCAGTTACAGGAATGATAATTCACCCCTCCACTTT	CASSYRNDNSPLHF
TRBV11-2	.	TRBD2	TRBJ2-1	19	TGTGCCAGCAGCTTAGAGGAATTGGGACTAGCGGGGCCCTACAATGAGCAGTTCTTC	CASSLEELGLAGPYNEQFF
TRBV4-2	.	TRBD2	TRBJ2-1	16	TGTGCCAGCAGTCAGGGGGGTAGCGGGAGATCGGAGGAGCAGTTCTTC	CASSQGGSGRSEEQFF
TRBV7-8	few	.	TRBJ1-5	16	TGTGCCAGCAGCTTAGGGGCAGCTTGGGGCAATCAGCCCCAGCATTTT	CASSLGAAWGNQPQHF
TRBV4-3	.	.	TRBJ1-1	15	TGCGCCAGCCGGGCTGGGCGGAGGGGGACCACTGAAGCTTTCTTT	CASRAGRRGTTEAFF
TRBV9	.	.	TRBJ1-5	14	TGTGCCAGCAGCGTAGGTGGGACCGGCCAGCCCCAGCATTTT	CASSVGGTGQPQHF
TRBV19	.	.	TRBJ2-3	13	TGTGCCAGTAGTCGAATGGAAGCCCCAAGGCAGTATTTT	CASSRMEAPRQYF
TRBV19	.	.	TRBJ2-5	12	TGTGCCAGTAGTATGACCGAGGAGACCCAGTACTTC	CASSMTEETQYF
TRBV19	.	TRBD1	TRBJ1-5	14	TGTGCCAGTAGTCCCCGACAGGGTACTCAGCCCCAGCATTTT	CASSPRQGTQPQHF
TRBV11-2	.	.	TRBJ1-4	13	TGTGCCAGCAGTATACAGGGTTATGAAAAACTGTTTTTT	CASSIQGYEKLFF
TRBV18	.	TRBD1	TRBJ1-2	14	TGTGCCAGCTCCGCCGGGACAGGGGACTATGGCTACACCTTC	CASSAGTGDYGYTF
TRBV11-2	.	.	TRBJ1-1	13	TGTGCCAGCAGCGCCCGGACTAACACTGAAGCTTTCTTT	CASSARTNTEAFF
TRBV30	.	TRBD1	TRBJ2-5	14	TGTGCCGGGGACAGGGGTTACCTCCAAGAGACCCAGTACTTC	CAGDRGYLQETQYF
TRBV4-1	.	TRBD1	TRBJ2-2	16	TGCGCCAGCAGCCGAGGGACAGGGGCGAACACCGGGGAGCTGTTTTTT	CASSRGTGANTGELFF
TRBV3-1/TRBV3-2	.	TRBD2	TRBJ2-1	15	TGTGCCAGCAGCCAAGATATAGCGGGGGGAGGGGAGCAGTTCTTC	CASSQDIAGGGEQFF
TRBV6-5	.	.	TRBJ2-1	15	TGTGCCAGCGCCTATCCTTCGAGGGGACTTCGTGAGCAGTTCTTC	CASAYPSRGLREQFF
TRBV7-2	.	.	TRBJ1-5	15	TGTGCCAGCAGCTTAACCCCCGGGACGGGGCAGCCCCAGCATTTT	CASSLTPGTGQPQHF
TRBV24-1	.	.	TRBJ2-5	15	TGTGCCACCAGTGATCTGACAGGATCGAAAGAGACCCAGTACTTC	CATSDLTGSKETQYF
TRBV7-8	.	.	TRBJ1-5	15	TGTGCCAGCAGCCCCGGGACAAATAGCAATCAGCCCCAGCATTTT	CASSPGTNSNQPQHF
TRBV7-9	.	.	TRBJ2-1	13	TGTGCCAGCAGCTCGTCGGGTTACAATGAGCAGTTCTTC	CASSSSGYNEQFF
TRBV6-5	few	.	TRBJ1-2	13	TGTGCCAGCAGTTACACCCCAGAGCGGGGCTACACCTTC	CASSYTPERGYTF
TRBV6-6	few	.	TRBJ1-1	12	TGTGCCAGCGGTAAGGAAAACACTGAAGCTTTCTTT	CASGKENTEAFF
TRBV7-3	few	.	TRBJ1-6	13	TGTGCCAGCAGCCCTGGACATTATTCACCCCTCCACTTT	CASSPGHYSPLHF
TRBV5-1	.	.	TRBJ2-2	14	TGCGCCAGCAGCTTGCCACTAGAATCCGGGGAGCTGTTTTTT	CASSLPLESGELFF
TRBV21-1	once	.	TRBJ1-2	12	TGTGCCAGCGGCACAGGGGACTGTGGCTACACCTTC	CASGTGDCGYTF
TRBV30	.	.	TRBJ1-5	14	TGTGCCTGGAGTGTAGGTGGGCGGCATACGCCCCAGCATTTT	CAWSVGGRHTPQHF
TRBV7-9	.	.	TRBJ2-7	13	TGTGCCAGCAGTCTCAGGCGCTCCTACGAGCAGTACTTC	CASSLRRSYEQYF
TRBV7-2	once	.	TRBJ2-5	12	TGTGCCAGCAGCTTAGATCGCAAGACCCAGTACTTC	CASSLDRKTQYF
TRBV5-6	.	.	TRBJ2-4	14	TGTGCCAGCAGCACCGGGTCTAATCAAAACATTCAGTACTTC	CASSTGSNQNIQYF
TRBV4-2	.	.	TRBJ2-1	13	TGTGCCAGCAGCCATCCAATCTACAATGAGCAGTTCTTC	CASSHPIYNEQFF
TRBV19	.	.	TRBJ2-5	13	TGTGCCAGTAGCCCGGGGCGGTGGGAGACCCAGTACTTC	CASSPGRWETQYF
TRBV15	.	.	TRBJ2-5	13	TGTGCCACCAGCCTCGAACACCAAGAGACCCAGTACTTC	CATSLEHQETQYF
TRBV19	.	.	TRBJ1-1	13	TGTGCCAGTAGTGTTAGCACCCTATTAGAGGCTTTCTTT	CASSVSTLLEAFF
TRBV5-6	.	.	TRBJ1-3	16	TGTGCCAGCAGCGCCCGACAGGAGCTCTCTGGAAACACCATATATTTT	CASSARQELSGNTIYF
TRBV6-2/TRBV6-3	.	.	TRBJ1-1	18	TGTGCCAGCAGTTACTCGAGGGACCCGACAAGGGGCAACACTGAAGCTTTCTTT	CASSYSRDPTRGNTEAFF
TRBV9	.	TRBD1	TRBJ2-7	14	TGTGCCAGCAGCCCCGAGGGACAGGACTACGAGCAGTACTTC	CASSPEGQDYEQYF
TRBV11-3	.	.	TRBJ2-1	14	TGTGCCAGCAGCTTCAGCGGGCTTTACAATGAGCAGTTCTTC	CASSFSGLYNEQFF
TRBV27	.	.	TRBJ1-1	15	TGTGCCAGCAGTGAGGGTGGTGAGGGGAACACTGAAGCTTTCTTT	CASSEGGEGNTEAFF
TRBV10-1	.	.	TRBJ2-3	14	TGCGCCAGCAGTGGCTACAGATGCACAGATACGCAGTATTTT	CASSGYRCTDTQYF
TRBV30	.	.	TRBJ2-3	13	TGTGCCTGGAGTGTACAGACCACAGATACGCAGTATTTT	CAWSVQTTDTQYF
TRBV27	.	.	TRBJ1-1	15	TGTGCCAGCAGTTCCCCACGGGCCCCGAACACTGAAGCTTTCTTT	CASSSPRAPNTEAFF
TRBV6-2/TRBV6-3	.	.	TRBJ2-3	15	TGTGCCAGCAGTTACTCGAAGGCTAGCACAGATACGCAGTATTTT	CASSYSKASTDTQYF
TRBV7-2	.	TRBD1	TRBJ1-5	15	TGTGCCAGCAGCTTACGAAACAGGGGACCGCAGCCCCAGCATTTT	CASSLRNRGPQPQHF
TRBV19	.	TRBD1	TRBJ1-2	15	TGTGCCAGTAGACCCCTGGCAGGGGGCCACTATGGCTACACCTTC	CASRPLAGGHYGYTF
TRBV7-9	.	.	TRBJ1-6	13	TGTGCCAGCAGTCACAGGGACAATTCACCCCTCCACTTT	CASSHRDNSPLHF
TRBV12-5	.	TRBD2	TRBJ2-2	18	TGTGCTAGTGGTCTCGGACTAGCGGGAGCGAGGGGAACCGGGGAGCTGTTTTTT	CASGLGLAGARGTGELFF
TRBV19	.	.	TRBJ1-5	13	TGTGCCAGTGTCAGGGCTAGCAATCAGCCCCAGCATTTT	CASVRASNQPQHF
TRBV7-2	once	.	TRBJ1-5	15	TGTGCCAGCAGCTTAGCCGTTTCTAGCAATCAGCCCCAGCATTTT	CASSLAVSSNQPQHF
TRBV12-5	.	.	TRBJ2-3	16	TGTGCTAGTGGTTTGGTACAGCTCGGCAGTCGGGATACGCAGTATTTT	CASGLVQLGSRDTQYF